This TCR beta chain came from a study of blood T cell repertoires in COVID-19. The protocol was immunoSEQ multiplex PCR, while the TCRdb copy is restricted to in-frame clones and leaves out a portion. Of about 210,000 clones listed, more than 80% were seen once; the top ten hold roughly 7%. This CDR3 has 14 amino acids. From germline, CDR1 is SGHTA and CDR2 FQGNSA. V was cut by 4 bases and J by 2 bases, with 12 bases left in between. The clonotype comes from a woman aged 80 or over with COVID-19, enrolled during active disease. The sequenced material came from peripheral blood. The chain has TRBV7-2 and TRBJ2-7; no clear D gene. The CDR3 reads CASSWAPGTYEQYF. The CDR3 DNA reads TGTGCCAGCAGCTGGGCACCCGGCACCTACGAGCAGTACTTC.